These T cell receptor beta chains were read from a single sample in a study of blood T cells in healthy people across ages. A single record per CDR3 protein comes from TCRdb applying MiXCR to the 5' RACE reads. The top ten hold under 60% of the sample, which has about 400,000 distinct CDR3 sequences, approximately 52% seen once. Sequencing was performed on blood. The receptor set was obtained from a man between 60 and 75 years old in good health. CDR3s include the opening cysteine and the closing phenylalanine or tryptophan. Fields, in order: clone size, D gene, V gene, J gene, CDR3 protein, CDR3 DNA. A D gene is named only where the DNA matches it firmly. Some rows have no size entry. The others give once, few or many, or a class for an expanded clone.

>NA|TRBD2|TRBV20-1|TRBJ2-5
CSAKETSGSRETQYF
TGCAGTGCTAAGGAGACTAGCGGGAGTAGAGAGACCCAGTACTTC
>few|NA|TRBV28|TRBJ1-2
CATWEQGAYGYTF
TGTGCCACCTGGGAGCAGGGAGCCTATGGCTACACCTTC
>NA|TRBD2|TRBV28|TRBJ2-1
CASSLRTSRRWDNEQFF
TGTGCCAGCAGTTTACGGACTAGCAGGAGGTGGGACAATGAGCAGTTCTTC
>NA|NA|TRBV12-1|TRBJ2-7
CASSKSHEQYF
TGTGCCAGCAGTAAGTCCCACGAGCAGTACTTC
>few|TRBD2|TRBV12-3/TRBV12-4|TRBJ2-3
CASSLGSSGGTQYF
TGTGCCAGCAGTTTAGGTAGCTCGGGAGGTACGCAGTATTTT
>many|TRBD2|TRBV7-3|TRBJ2-7
CASSPRAGGPYEQYF
TGTGCCAGCAGCCCCAGAGCGGGAGGCCCCTACGAGCAGTACTTC
>few|NA|TRBV29-1|TRBJ2-5
CSVRLQETQYF
TGCAGCGTACGACTGCAAGAGACCCAGTACTTC
>NA|TRBD1|TRBV27|TRBJ1-5
CASSPDRGPNQPQHF
TGTGCCAGCAGTCCGGACAGGGGCCCAAATCAGCCCCAGCATTTT
>few|NA|TRBV20-1|TRBJ2-7
CSAPHMYSYEQYF
TGCAGTGCTCCACACATGTACTCCTACGAGCAGTACTTC
>NA|NA|TRBV29-1|TRBJ2-1
CSAAPGSEHNEQFF
TGCAGCGCCGCCCCGGGGAGTGAGCACAATGAGCAGTTCTTC
>many|NA|TRBV11-1|TRBJ2-3
CASSSYSTGSADTQYF
TGTGCCAGCAGCTCCTACTCGACCGGTAGCGCAGATACGCAGTATTTT
>few|TRBD2|TRBV20-1|TRBJ2-7
CSGADSSGGMGEQYF
TGCAGTGGAGCTGACAGCAGCGGGGGAATGGGCGAGCAGTACTTC
>NA|NA|TRBV27|TRBJ2-7
CASRGPERAYEQYF
TGTGCCAGCCGGGGACCTGAGCGGGCCTACGAGCAGTACTTC
>NA|NA|TRBV20-1|TRBJ2-7
CSAKPYEQYF
TGCAGTGCGAAGCCCTACGAGCAGTACTTC
>few|TRBD2|TRBV28|TRBJ2-1
CASSEAGGKYNEQFF
TGTGCCAGCAGCGAAGCGGGAGGGAAGTACAATGAGCAGTTCTTC
>once|NA|TRBV7-7|TRBJ2-5
CASSSGQGQQETQYF
TGTGCTAGCAGCTCCGGGCAGGGCCAACAAGAGACCCAGTACTTC
>NA|NA|TRBV10-2|TRBJ2-7
CASSEGGEAYEQYF
TGCGCCAGCAGTGAAGGGGGTGAAGCCTACGAGCAGTACTTC
>few|NA|TRBV4-2|TRBJ2-1
CASSREGSSSYNEQFF
TGTGCCAGCAGCCGGGAAGGTTCCAGCTCCTACAATGAGCAGTTCTTC
>NA|NA|TRBV29-1|TRBJ1-1
CSGGGNTEAFF
TGCAGCGGGGGAGGCAACACTGAAGCTTTCTTT
>NA|NA|TRBV20-1|TRBJ1-1
CSAFSMTNLNTEAFF
TGCAGTGCTTTTTCAATGACAAACTTGAACACTGAAGCTTTCTTT
>NA|NA|TRBV4-3|TRBJ2-1
CASSQDRSFGDEQFF
TGCGCCAGCAGCCAAGATCGGAGTTTTGGCGATGAGCAGTTCTTC
>NA|NA|TRBV6-6|TRBJ1-2
CASSADINYGYTF
TGTGCCAGCAGTGCCGACATTAACTATGGCTACACCTTC
>few|NA|TRBV6-6|TRBJ1-2
CASSYLGGDGYTF
TGTGCCAGCAGTTACTTGGGGGGGGATGGCTACACCTTC
>few|NA|TRBV20-1|TRBJ1-6
CSATPGGRLMNSPLHF
TGCAGTGCTACCCCGGGAGGACGCCTCATGAATTCACCCCTCCACTTT
>many|TRBD1|TRBV2|TRBJ2-5
CASRRDRGREETQYF
TGTGCCAGCAGGCGGGACAGGGGTAGGGAAGAGACCCAGTACTTC
>NA|TRBD1|TRBV20-1|TRBJ2-3
CSARDLLGDRGKASTDTQYF
TGCAGTGCTAGAGATCTCCTAGGGGACAGGGGGAAGGCAAGCACAGATACGCAGTATTTT
>NA|TRBD2|TRBV6-4|TRBJ2-3
CASSDWTSGTQYF
TGTGCCAGCAGTGACTGGACTAGCGGAACGCAGTATTTT